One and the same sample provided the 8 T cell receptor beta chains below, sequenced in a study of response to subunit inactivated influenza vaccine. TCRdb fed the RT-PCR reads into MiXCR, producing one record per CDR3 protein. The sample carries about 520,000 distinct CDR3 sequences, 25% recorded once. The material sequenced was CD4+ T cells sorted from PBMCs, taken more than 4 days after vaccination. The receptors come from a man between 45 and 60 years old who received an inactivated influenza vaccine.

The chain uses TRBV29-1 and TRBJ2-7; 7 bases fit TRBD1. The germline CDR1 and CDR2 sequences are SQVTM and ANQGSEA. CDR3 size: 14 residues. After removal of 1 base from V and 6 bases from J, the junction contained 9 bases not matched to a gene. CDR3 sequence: CSVEVGQGVGEQYF. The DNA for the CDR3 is TGCAGCGTTGAAGTGGGGCAGGGGGTTGGCGAGCAGTACTTC.

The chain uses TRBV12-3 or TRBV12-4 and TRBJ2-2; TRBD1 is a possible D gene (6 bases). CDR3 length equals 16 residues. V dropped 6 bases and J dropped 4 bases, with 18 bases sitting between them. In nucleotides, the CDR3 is TGTGCCAGCAGACGACTCCGGGACACCTTCACCGGGGAGCTGTTTTTT. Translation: CASRRLRDTFTGELFF.

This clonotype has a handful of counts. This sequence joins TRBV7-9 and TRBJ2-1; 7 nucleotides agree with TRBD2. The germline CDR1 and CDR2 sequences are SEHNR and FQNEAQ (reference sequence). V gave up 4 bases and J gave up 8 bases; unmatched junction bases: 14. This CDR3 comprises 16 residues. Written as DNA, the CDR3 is TGTGCCAGCAGCTCCTCCAGTAGCCTGGGAGGGTATGAGCAGTTCTTC. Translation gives CASSSSSSLGGYEQFF.

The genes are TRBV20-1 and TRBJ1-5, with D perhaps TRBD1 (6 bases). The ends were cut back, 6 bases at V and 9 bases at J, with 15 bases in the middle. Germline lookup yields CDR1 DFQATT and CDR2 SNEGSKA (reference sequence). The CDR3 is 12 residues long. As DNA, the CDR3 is TGCAGTGCAACGACAGGCGCTGCGCCCCAGCATTTT. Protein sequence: CSATTGAAPQHF.

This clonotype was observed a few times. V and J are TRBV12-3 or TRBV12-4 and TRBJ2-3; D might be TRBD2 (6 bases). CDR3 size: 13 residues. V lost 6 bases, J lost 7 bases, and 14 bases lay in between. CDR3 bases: TGTGCCAGCAGGCCCGGGACTGATTATACGCAGTATTTT. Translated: CASRPGTDYTQYF.

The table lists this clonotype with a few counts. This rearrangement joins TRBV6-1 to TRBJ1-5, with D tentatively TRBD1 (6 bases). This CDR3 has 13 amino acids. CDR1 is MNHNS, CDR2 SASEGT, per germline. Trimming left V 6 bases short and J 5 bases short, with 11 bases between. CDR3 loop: CASRGQGHQPQHF. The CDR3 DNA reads TGTGCCAGCAGGGGTCAGGGGCATCAGCCCCAGCATTTT.

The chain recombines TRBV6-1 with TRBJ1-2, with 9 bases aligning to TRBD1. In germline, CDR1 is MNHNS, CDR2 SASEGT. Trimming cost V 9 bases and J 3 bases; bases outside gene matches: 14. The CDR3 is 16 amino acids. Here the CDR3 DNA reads TGTGCCAGTAGACGGGGACAGGGATCAATGGACTATGGCTACACCTTC. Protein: CASRRGQGSMDYGYTF.

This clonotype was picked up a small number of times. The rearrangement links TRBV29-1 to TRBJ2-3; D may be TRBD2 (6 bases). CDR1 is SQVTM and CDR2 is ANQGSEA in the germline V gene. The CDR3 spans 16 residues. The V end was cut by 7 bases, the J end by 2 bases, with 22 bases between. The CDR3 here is CSAGGERMLNTDTQYF. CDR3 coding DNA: TGCAGCGCTGGCGGGGAACGAATGCTTAACACAGATACGCAGTATTTT.